This is a list of T cell receptor beta chains from one sample in a study of cytomegalovirus exposure and HLA in healthy donors. Assay: immunoSEQ multiplex PCR; the TCRdb copy retains only in-frame clones and omits some. The sample has 100,000 to 150,000 clones; approximately 79% are singletons. Specimen: PBMCs. These receptors were obtained from a man in his fifties in good health and CMV-seropositive. The CDR3 runs from the conserved cysteine through the conserved F or W. The D gene is left open where the match is weak. Clone sizes are given selectively: once, few, many, or a class where the clone is expanded.

TGTGCCAGCAGTTACCGCGGGAGTGCTGGGGCCAACGTCCTGACTTTC	CASSYRGSAGANVLTF	.	TRBV6-5	TRBJ2-6	TRBD2
TGTGCCAGCAGCTTAGTCGGGACAGCTAACTATGGCTACACCTTC	CASSLVGTANYGYTF	few	TRBV7-8	TRBJ1-2	TRBD1
TGTGCCAGCGGCGTAGGCGGGGGAACTGAAGCTTTCTTT	CASGVGGGTEAFF	.	TRBV9	TRBJ1-1	.
TGTTCCAGCAGCTTAGAAGCTAGCGGGGGAGGTCTAGCCAAAAACATTCAGTACTTC	CSSSLEASGGGLAKNIQYF	.	TRBV7-9	TRBJ2-4	TRBD2
TGCGCCAGCTCCGTGGGACTAGCGGTGAGCTCCTACGAGCAGTACTTC	CASSVGLAVSSYEQYF	once	TRBV5-1	TRBJ2-7	TRBD2
TGTGCCAGCAGCTTGGTCCGACTAGCGGGGGTCACAGATACGCAGTATTTT	CASSLVRLAGVTDTQYF	.	TRBV5-6	TRBJ2-3	TRBD2
TGCGCCAGCAGCCAAGACCTCCGGGACAGGGACTATGGCTACACCTTC	CASSQDLRDRDYGYTF	once	TRBV4-3	TRBJ1-2	TRBD1
TGCGCCAGCAGCTTGGATAGCGGCAGTGCCTACGAGCAGTACTTC	CASSLDSGSAYEQYF	.	TRBV5-1	TRBJ2-7	.
TGTGCCATCAGTGAGGGGGAAGGGGGCAATCAGCCCCAGCATTTT	CAISEGEGGNQPQHF	.	TRBV10-3	TRBJ1-5	.
TGTGCCAGCAGCTTGAGACTAGCGGGTCCCCACGAGCAGTACTTC	CASSLRLAGPHEQYF	.	TRBV5-6	TRBJ2-7	TRBD2
TGTGCCATCAGGGGGTCAGGGGTTGGTACTGAAGCTTTCTTT	CAIRGSGVGTEAFF	.	TRBV10-3	TRBJ1-1	.